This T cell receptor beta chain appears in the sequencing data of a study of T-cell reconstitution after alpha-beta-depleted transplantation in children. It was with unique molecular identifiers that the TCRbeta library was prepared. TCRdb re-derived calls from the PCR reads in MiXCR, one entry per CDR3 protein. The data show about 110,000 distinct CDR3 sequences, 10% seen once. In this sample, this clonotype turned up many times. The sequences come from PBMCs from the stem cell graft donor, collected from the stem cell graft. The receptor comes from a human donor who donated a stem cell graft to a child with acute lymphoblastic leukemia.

The CDR3 loop is CSVRDRGHDEQYF. CDR3 nucleotide sequence: TGCAGCGTTCGGGACAGGGGGCATGACGAGCAGTACTTC. The chain uses TRBV29-1 and TRBJ2-7; 12 nucleotides match TRBD1. The CDR3 spans 13 residues. Per the germline V gene, CDR1 is SQVTM and CDR2 is ANQGSEA. J lost 5 bases, V lost 5 bases, and 4 bases had no gene match.